These 14 T cell receptor beta chains were all obtained from the same sample, sequenced in a study of T cell changes during pregnancy in multiple sclerosis. Profiling relied on immunoSEQ multiplex PCR, and the TCRdb table lists in-frame clones only, not all of them. Of 80,000 to 100,000 clones in the sample, approximately 92% were seen once. This specimen consisted of peripheral blood, obtained in the first trimester of pregnancy. The source is a female donor with multiple sclerosis, enrolled in a pregnancy study.

V and J are TRBV28 and TRBJ1-1; D remains unclear. Trimming stripped 3 bases from V and 0 bases from J, with 5 bases between. CDR1 MDHEN and CDR2 SYDVKM come from the germline V gene. CDR3 length: 13 residues. The CDR3 region is CASSFSVNTEAFF. The CDR3 nucleotides are TGTGCCAGCAGTTTCTCCGTGAACACTGAAGCTTTCTTT.

A single count supports this clone. This chain joins TRBV6-1 and TRBJ2-7; D is unclear. The CDR3 contains 13 residues. V was cut by 0 bases and J by 4 bases, with 7 bases left in between. Looked up from germline, CDR1 is MNHNS and CDR2 is SASEGT. In DNA, the CDR3 is TGTGCCAGCAGTGAAGCGGGCTGGTACGAGCAGTACTTC. Protein product: CASSEAGWYEQYF.

This clone has a handful of counts. The chain has TRBV9 and TRBJ1-4; D gene ambiguous. This CDR3 is 14 amino acids long. V was shortened by 0 bases and J by 4 bases, with 7 bases between the two germline ends. The germline V gene has CDR1 SGDLS and CDR2 YYNGEE. For the CDR3, the DNA is TGTGCCAGCAGCGTAGGGGCAGGTAATGAAAAACTGTTTTTT. Its protein product is CASSVGAGNEKLFF.

This clone was detected only a few times. This chain uses TRBV5-4 with TRBJ1-2, with 8 bases fitting TRBD1. Per the germline V gene, CDR1 is SGHNT and CDR2 is YYREEE (reference sequence). The V segment lost 0 bases and the J segment 3 bases; nucleotides outside the gene matches: 1. The CDR3 runs 14 residues. The CDR3 reads CASSLETGDYGYTF. For the CDR3, the DNA is TGTGCCAGCAGCTTGGAGACAGGGGACTATGGCTACACCTTC.

The table lists this clone with many counts. The rearrangement uses TRBV6-5 and TRBJ1-4, with D tentatively TRBD1 (6 bases). Germline-derived CDR1 and CDR2 are MNHEY and SVGAGI. There are 14 residues in the CDR3. The ends were cut back, 3 bases at V and 8 bases at J, with 13 bases in the middle. CDR3 nucleotides: TGTGCCAGCAGTTATACTCAAGGGGGAGAAAAACTGTTTTTT. This sequence encodes CASSYTQGGEKLFF.

V and J are TRBV2 and TRBJ2-1, with 9 bases matching TRBD2. The CDR3 extends over 18 amino acids. Germline V CDR1 and CDR2: SNHLY, FYNNEI. The V gene end was trimmed by 4 bases and the J gene end by 1 base; junction bases not matched to a gene: 11. In DNA form, the CDR3 reads TGTGCCAGCAGTGCGGGGGGAGCGGGAGGAGCATCCTACAATGAGCAGTTCTTC. Its translation: CASSAGGAGGASYNEQFF.

This clone showed up just once. The chain recombines TRBV7-2 with TRBJ1-1, with D maybe TRBD1 (5 bases). V gave up 4 bases and J gave up 10 bases, with 16 bases separating them. The CDR3 totals 13 residues. CDR1 SGHTA and CDR2 FQGNSA come from the germline V gene. The CDR3 here is CASSSRQGVRAFF. DNA for the CDR3: TGTGCCAGCAGCTCCCGGCAGGGTGTGAGAGCTTTCTTT. Drawing the rest from reference TRBV7-2 and TRBJ1-1, the complete variable domain is GAGVSQSPSNKVTEKGKDVELRCDPISGHTALYWYRQSLGQGLEFLIYFQGNSAPDKSGLPSDRFSAERTGGSVSTLTIQRTQQEDSAVYLCASSSRQGVRAFFGQGTRLTVV.

This clone was found once. This CDR3 is CASSPPSRGSSDTQYF. The CDR3 coding sequence is TGTGCCAGCTCACCACCGTCTCGGGGTTCGTCAGATACGCAGTATTTT. V and J are TRBV18 and TRBJ2-3; possible D gene TRBD2, 5 bases. The CDR3 is 16 amino acids. Germline V gene sequence: CDR1 KGHSH, CDR2 LQKENI. Trimming stripped 0 bases from V and 4 bases from J, with 14 bases between.

This clone was found once. The rearrangement links TRBV7-9 to TRBJ2-5; 11 bases align to TRBD2. The CDR3 contains 17 residues. The germline CDR1 and CDR2 sequences are SEHNR and FQNEAQ (reference sequence). The trim removed 1 base at V and 2 bases at J, leaving 6 bases unmatched. The CDR3 DNA is TGTGCCAGCAGCTTAGTCGGACTAGCGGGTCCGCAAGAGACCCAGTACTTC. This codes for CASSLVGLAGPQETQYF.

J is TRBJ2-1 and V is TRBV5-1; weak D call: TRBD2 (6 bases). Trimming removed 0 bases at V and 3 bases at J, with 16 bases between. This CDR3 has 17 residues. The germline CDR1 and CDR2 sequences are SGHRS and YFSETQ. CDR3 bases: TGCGCCAGCAGCTTGGTTTCTATCACTAGCAGCTACAATGAGCAGTTCTTC. Translating it yields CASSLVSITSSYNEQFF.

This clone was seen once. This chain connects TRBV19 to TRBJ1-2; 7 bases line up with TRBD1. The CDR3 is 15 residues long. The germline V gene encodes CDR1 LNHDA and CDR2 SQIVND (reference sequence). Trimming took 7 bases from V and 4 from J; bases not matched to a gene: 12. CDR3 DNA sequence: TGTGCCAGTATCGTGAGGGCAGGGGGGATCTATGGCTACACCTTC. Its translation is CASIVRAGGIYGYTF. Variable domain in full (rest from reference TRBV19 and TRBJ1-2): DGGITQSPKYLFRKEGQNVTLSCEQNLNHDAMYWYRQDPGQGLRLIYYSQIVNDFQKGDIAEGYSVSREKKESFPLTVTSAQKNPTAFYLCASIVRAGGIYGYTFGSGTRLTVV.

The rearrangement links TRBV19 to TRBJ1-5; TRBD1 matches at 7 bases. Unmatched junction bases numbered 8, after V lost 5 bases and J lost 1 base. This CDR3 comprises 16 residues. Germline V gene data show CDR1 as LNHDA and CDR2 as SQIVND (reference sequence). The CDR3 region has the DNA TGTGCCAGTAGTGCCCGGACAGGTGGCAGCAATCAGCCCCAGCATTTT. It codes for CASSARTGGSNQPQHF. The complete variable domain, with remaining parts taken from reference TRBV19 and TRBJ1-5, reads DGGITQSPKYLFRKEGQNVTLSCEQNLNHDAMYWYRQDPGQGLRLIYYSQIVNDFQKGDIAEGYSVSREKKESFPLTVTSAQKNPTAFYLCASSARTGGSNQPQHFGDGTRLSIL.

The V call is TRBV29-1, the J call TRBJ2-7; TRBD1 matches at 10 bases. Trimming removed 7 bases from V and 4 bases from J; junction bases left unmatched: 4. CDR3 length equals 12 residues. Germline values: CDR1 SQVTM, CDR2 ANQGSEA. CDR3 loop: CSAGTGVYEQYF. CDR3 nucleotide sequence: TGCAGCGCCGGGACAGGGGTTTACGAGCAGTACTTC.

The chain is built from TRBV5-1 and TRBJ2-7; 15 bases line up with TRBD2. Germline CDR1 and CDR2: SGHRS and YFSETQ. The junction had 12 bases not matched to a gene; V was cut back by 4 bases and J by 1 base. This CDR3 contains 19 residues. CDR3 loop: CASSPGLAGGTTKSYEQYF. The DNA of the CDR3 is TGCGCCAGCAGCCCGGGACTAGCGGGAGGAACCACTAAATCCTACGAGCAGTACTTC.